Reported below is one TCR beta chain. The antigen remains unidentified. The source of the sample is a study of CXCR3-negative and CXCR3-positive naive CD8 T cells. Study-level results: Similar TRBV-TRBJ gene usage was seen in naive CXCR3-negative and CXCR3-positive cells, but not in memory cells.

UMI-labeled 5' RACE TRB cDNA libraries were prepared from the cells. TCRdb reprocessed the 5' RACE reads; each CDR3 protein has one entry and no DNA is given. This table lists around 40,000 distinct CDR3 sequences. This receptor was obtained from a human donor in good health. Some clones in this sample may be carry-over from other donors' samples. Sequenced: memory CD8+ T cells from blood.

The CDR3 is CASSVGEQGTDTQYF. V usage is TRBV9 and J usage is TRBJ2-3. The CDR3 is 15 residues long. Looked up from germline, CDR1 is SGDLS and CDR2 is YYNGEE.